This T cell receptor (beta chain) was documented in a study of OX40 agonist ivuxolimab in advanced cancers. This CDR3 region has 15 residues. V was shortened by 0 bases and J by 4 bases, with 12 bases between the two germline ends. CDR1 and CDR2 (germline): LGHNA, YNFKEQ. Systemic immunosuppression or a history of autoimmune disease excluded patients. Clones were read by immunoSEQ multiplex PCR, and TCRdb kept only the in-frame ones, dropping some. The data contain about 38,000 clones, about 90% of them singletons. This material consisted of CD4+ or CD8+ T cells sorted from blood, taken in a trial of the OX40 agonist ivuxolimab. The receptor was derived from an adult with an advanced solid tumor such as melanoma, head and neck, liver or kidney cancer. The chain combines TRBV4-2 with TRBJ1-1; a weak D match, TRBD1 (5 bases). The CDR3 DNA sequence: TGTGCCAGCAGCCAAGATTTGAGGGGCATCACTGAAGCTTTCTTT. The encoded protein is CASSQDLRGITEAFF.